This T cell receptor (beta chain) comes out of a study of T cell changes during pregnancy in multiple sclerosis. Trimming shortened V by 3 bases and J by 1 base, and 10 bases separated the two germline ends. The CDR3 is 14 amino acids. CDR1 and CDR2 from the germline V gene are SGDLS and YYNGEE. The repertoire was sequenced with immunoSEQ multiplex PCR; TCRdb's copy has only in-frame clones and lacks some. The sample lists approximately 46,000 clones, about 90% occurring once. The starting material was CD8+ T cells from peripheral blood mononuclear cells, obtained after pregnancy. This receptor was taken from a female donor with multiple sclerosis, enrolled in a pregnancy study. The rearrangement links TRBV9 to TRBJ1-1; TRBD1 is a possible D gene (5 bases). The CDR3 loop reads CASSGGAANTEAFF. The CDR3 DNA sequence: TGTGCCAGCAGCGGCGGGGCGGCGAACACTGAAGCTTTCTTT.